This T cell receptor beta chain derives from a study of blood T cell repertoires in COVID-19. Study information: Samples of COVID-19 (acute and convalescent) were obtained from the United States, Italy and Spain. T cells, B-cell-depleted T cells, or PBMCs supplied cDNA or gDNA.

The V and J ends lost 4 bases and 4 bases respectively, with 11 bases between them. The CDR3 runs 14 residues. The germline V gene encodes CDR1 PRHDT and CDR2 FYEKMQ (reference sequence). Source study methods: Counts of nucleated cells, estimated from reference gene primer amplification, were obtained. Some clones are missing from TCRdb's copy, which holds only in-frame ones; the method was immunoSEQ multiplex PCR. V, J and clone size derive from that table, while D and trimming were established from the DNA sequence. The sample contains approximately 55,000 clones, approximately 90% of which appear only once.

The receptor comes from a man between 35 and 55 years old with acute or convalescent COVID-19. The sample was peripheral blood. This chain connects TRBV13 to TRBJ1-5; D is perhaps TRBD1 (5 bases). The CDR3 DNA reads TGTGCCAGCAGCTACGGGGGGATAAATCAGCCCCAGCATTTT. Protein: CASSYGGINQPQHF.